The clone carrying this TCR beta chain was seen only a few times. What it binds is not known. The record originates from a study of identical twins. Overall study results and limits: Alpha sequences that were out-of-frame and twin-shared showed an excess of low generation probability.

Unique molecular identifiers were present on the cDNA, and a universal primer site came from template switching. TCRdb called the 5' RACE reads again in MiXCR, with one record for every CDR3 protein. In the table there are 600,000 to 850,000 distinct CDR3 sequences, approximately 18% of which are singletons. The sample was also linked to a second study, of T cells expressing NK-cell markers. That paper states: Seven HCMV-seropositive donors and one seronegative donor made up the eight sequenced donors.

The source material was PBMCs. This receptor was taken from a woman under 30 in good health.

CDR3 loop: CASSSNAHSYEQYF. CDR3 nucleotides: TGTGCCAGCAGCTCAAACGCCCACTCCTACGAGCAGTACTTC. The genes are TRBV7-2 and TRBJ2-7; no clear D gene. V lost 4 bases, J lost 0 bases, and 10 bases lay in between. Germline V lookup: CDR1 SGHTA, CDR2 FQGNSA. The CDR3 is made up of 14 amino acids.